These 25 T cell receptor beta chains were all obtained from the same sample, sequenced in a study of prognosis after radiotherapy for stage I lung cancer. The TCR beta CDR3 region was amplified from genomic DNA, with two rounds of multiplex PCR being used for the amplification. Specific primers for each TRBV and TRBJ gene were what first-round PCR used. TCRdb called the multiplex PCR reads again in MiXCR, with one record for every CDR3 protein. The data show fewer than 15,000 distinct CDR3 sequences, approximately 47% seen once. Sequences were derived from PBMCs, sampled before or after stereotactic body radiation therapy (not recorded which). The receptor set was obtained from a donor over 45 with non-small cell lung cancer.

This clonotype appeared once. The chain links TRBV11-1 to TRBJ2-1, with D tentatively TRBD2 (6 bases). The CDR3 consists of 15 residues. With 5 bases removed from V and 7 bases from J, the gap between germline ends came to 18 bases. Germline CDR1 is SGHAT and CDR2 is FQDESV (reference sequence). CDR3 region: CASSPGGTLHNEQFF. Written as DNA, the CDR3 is TGTGCCAGCAGCCCCGGTGGGACTCTCCATAATGAGCAGTTCTTC.

This clonotype counts as medium-sized. This chain uses TRBV20-1 with TRBJ2-3; D is possibly TRBD1 (6 bases). Trimming took off 4 bases at V and 2 bases at J, with 34 bases between the two ends. The CDR3 length is 21 residues. Germline lookup yields CDR1 DFQATT and CDR2 SNEGSKA (reference sequence). The CDR3: CSANPTSDSFGGGRITDTQYF. For the CDR3, the DNA is TGCAGTGCTAATCCTACCTCGGACAGCTTTGGAGGCGGGCGAATCACAGATACGCAGTATTTT.

The rearrangement links TRBV5-1 to TRBJ2-2, with D possibly called TRBD1 or TRBD2 (5 bases each). CDR1 is SGHRS and CDR2 is YFSETQ in the germline V gene. There are 15 residues in the CDR3. The V end lost 3 bases, the J end lost 3 bases, and 12 bases lay between the germline ends. For the CDR3, the DNA is TGCGCCAGCAGCTCCGGGACGTGGGACACCGGGGAGCTGTTTTTT. Its translation is CASSSGTWDTGELFF. Full variable domain (remainder filled in from reference TRBV5-1 and TRBJ2-2): KAGVTQTPRYLIKTRGQQVTLSCSPISGHRSVSWYQQTPGQGLQFLFEYFSETQRNKGNFPGRFSGRQFSNSRSEMNVSTLELGDSALYLCASSSGTWDTGELFFGEGSRLTVL.

The chain is built from TRBV6-5 and TRBJ2-3, with D tentatively TRBD2 (5 bases). The CDR3 totals 17 residues. Per the germline V gene, CDR1 is MNHEY and CDR2 is SVGAGI. The germline V and J ends were trimmed by 2 bases and 2 bases, with 17 bases remaining between them. CDR3 protein: CASSYALTVRDTDTQYF. The CDR3 DNA is TGTGCCAGCAGTTACGCTTTGACTGTGAGGGACACAGATACGCAGTATTTT.

A remark on this clonotype: This likely traces to a read error, being one base from a far larger clone. The rearrangement joins TRBV7-8 to TRBJ2-7; TRBD2 matches 10 bases. The germline gives CDR1 SGHVS, CDR2 FQNEAQ. The CDR3 is 17 residues long. CDR3 sequence reads: CASSRSGGSGRSYEKYF. The CDR3 coding sequence is TGTGCCAGCAGCCGAAGCGGGGGTAGCGGGAGGTCCTACGAGAAGTACTTC.

This clonotype occurred many times. The V call is TRBV6-1, the J call TRBJ2-7, with a possible D match to TRBD1 (6 bases). The CDR3 contains 15 residues. Per germline, CDR1 MNHNS and CDR2 SASEGT. Trimming cost V 6 bases and J 2 bases, with 17 bases left between them. CDR3 residues: CASRGSGHITYEQYF. In DNA form, the CDR3 reads TGTGCCAGCAGGGGGTCGGGACACATCACCTACGAGCAGTACTTC.

V and J are TRBV19 and TRBJ1-5, with D possibly being TRBD1 (5 bases). This CDR3 has 12 residues. CDR1 LNHDA and CDR2 SQIVND come from the germline V gene (reference sequence). This CDR3 is CNSSIGAQPQHF. The DNA for the CDR3 is TGTAACAGTAGTATAGGGGCTCAGCCCCAGCATTTT.

This clonotype was seen only a few times. This sequence joins TRBV6-2 or TRBV6-3 and TRBJ2-2, with D possibly called TRBD1 or TRBD2 (5 bases each). This CDR3 is built from 15 residues. Trimming removed 5 bases at V and 4 bases at J, with 14 bases between. Per the germline V gene, CDR1 is MNHEY and CDR2 is SVGEGT. The CDR3, as DNA: TGTGCCAGCAGTGGGGGTGGGTCGGGCACCGGGGAGCTGTTTTTT. The encoded protein is CASSGGGSGTGELFF.

This chain links TRBV20-1 with TRBJ2-5; 11 bases are a match to TRBD1. The V segment lost 1 base and the J segment 6 bases; nucleotides outside the gene matches: 4. The CDR3 sequence is 14 residues long. CDR1 and CDR2 from the germline V gene are DFQATT and SNEGSKA (reference sequence). The CDR3 DNA reads as TGCAGTGCTAGAGGGGGACAGGGGGTACAGACCCAGTACTTC. This codes for CSARGGQGVQTQYF.

The chain recombines TRBV28 with TRBJ2-5; D is ambiguous. Germline assignment: CDR1 MDHEN and CDR2 SYDVKM. The V end lost 4 bases, the J end lost 5 bases, and 14 bases lay between the germline ends. The CDR3 runs 14 residues. CDR3 amino acids: CASSSSWGKETQYF. As DNA, the CDR3 is TGTGCCAGCAGTTCCTCCTGGGGAAAGGAGACCCAGTACTTC.

This clonotype has more than one count but fewer than ten. At one of its ends the junction is not consistent with the germline gene, which may arise from a read error. The V gene is TRBV28, the J gene TRBJ1-5, with D unclear. The V gene's germline CDR1 is MDHEN and CDR2 SYDVKM. The CDR3 totals 15 residues. This chain's CDR3 is CASSPRLAGRQPHHF. The CDR3 bases are TGTGCCAGCAGTCCCCGCTTGGCAGGCCGCCAGCCCCATCATTTT.

The chain links TRBV5-5 to TRBJ2-7; D gene uncertain. CDR3 length: 14 amino acids. The V end was cut by 2 bases, the J end by 2 bases, with 11 bases between. Germline V gene data show CDR1 as SGHKS and CDR2 as YYEKEE (reference sequence). The CDR3 DNA is TGTGCCAGCAGCTTAGATGCTACGCCCTACGAGCAGTACTTC. Protein sequence: CASSLDATPYEQYF.

This clonotype is medium-sized (0.01 to 0.1%) in the sample. V and J are TRBV7-6 and TRBJ2-7; the match to TRBD1 covers 9 bases. Germline lookup yields CDR1 SGHVS and CDR2 FNYEAQ. Trimming took 3 bases from V and 2 from J; bases not matched to a gene: 5. The length of the CDR3 is 15 residues. Here the CDR3 DNA reads TGTGCCAGCAGCTTGAGACAGGGGGTCGCCTACGAGCAGTACTTC. Its protein is CASSLRQGVAYEQYF. Drawing the rest from reference TRBV7-6 and TRBJ2-7, the complete variable domain is GAGVSQSPRYKVTKRGQDVALRCDPISGHVSLYWYRQALGQGPEFLTYFNYEAQQDKSGLPNDRFSAERPEGSISTLTIQRTEQRDSAMYRCASSLRQGVAYEQYFGPGTRLTVT.

At least ten counts were recorded for this clonotype. A read error is possible here, since a much larger clone lies one base away. In DNA, the CDR3 is TGTGCCAGCAGTTACTCGTCGAGTGGAGCGGGACTGTACAATGAGCAGTTCTTC. Translation: CASSYSSSGAGLYNEQFF. The chain is built from TRBV6-2 or TRBV6-3 and TRBJ2-1; TRBD2 aligns across 7 bases. The V gene's germline CDR1 is MNHEY and CDR2 SVGEGT. The length of the CDR3 is 18 residues. V gave up 0 bases and J gave up 4 bases; unmatched junction bases: 12.

This rearrangement joins TRBV11-2 to TRBJ2-1; 11 bases are a match to TRBD1. TRBJ2-7 matches the DNA end more closely, so the J call is doubtful. CDR3 size: 16 residues. In germline, CDR1 is SGHAT, CDR2 FQNNGV. CDR3 sequence reads: CASSSPGQGGSYEQYF. In DNA, the CDR3 is TGTGCCAGCAGCTCCCCGGGACAGGGGGGAAGCTACGAGCAGTACTTC.

In this sample, this clonotype turned up many times. This chain joins TRBV20-1 and TRBJ2-5; D call uncertain. The germline V gene encodes CDR1 DFQATT and CDR2 SNEGSKA (reference sequence). V was cut by 3 bases and J by 9 bases, with 14 bases left in between. The CDR3 spans 12 residues. CDR3 bases: TGCAGTGCTAGCCGCCCAAACCAGGCCCAGTACTTC. Residues: CSASRPNQAQYF.

This clonotype was observed a handful of times. A far larger clone is a single base away, which makes a read error likely. The chain joins TRBV6-6 to TRBJ2-7, with TRBD1 matching 9 bases. Germline V gene lookup returns CDR1 MNHNY and CDR2 SVGAGI (reference sequence). The CDR3 covers 16 residues. The CDR3 region has the DNA TGTGCCATCAGTTACTCCGGCGTCGGACAGGGGTACGAGCAGTACTTC. This codes for CAISYSGVGQGYEQYF.

The chain recombines TRBV20-1 with TRBJ2-1; D is possibly TRBD1 (5 bases). The ends were cut back, 5 bases at V and 15 bases at J, with 17 bases in the middle. CDR3 length equals 11 residues. CDR1 is DFQATT and CDR2 is SNEGSKA in the germline V gene (reference sequence). The CDR3 nucleotides are TGCAGTGCTTCTGCCCCGGACACCCGGTTCTTC. Translation: CSASAPDTRFF.

At least ten counts were recorded for this clonotype. V is TRBV9 and J is TRBJ2-3, with D perhaps being TRBD1 or TRBD2 (5 bases each). With 5 bases removed from V and 5 bases from J, the gap between germline ends came to 15 bases. The CDR3 length is 14 residues. Per germline, CDR1 SGDLS and CDR2 YYNGEE. CDR3 DNA: TGTGCCAGCAGTGCAGAGGGGTGGAAAGATACGCAGTATTTT. It yields the protein CASSAEGWKDTQYF.

This clonotype was detected many times. V usage is TRBV7-9 and J usage is TRBJ2-7; perhaps TRBD1 as D (5 bases). Deletions cut 8 bases from V and 1 base from J, with 9 bases between. The CDR3 consists of 12 residues. Germline CDR1 SEHNR, CDR2 FQNEAQ (reference sequence). The CDR3 sequence: CASAKGSYEQYF. The DNA for the CDR3 is TGTGCCAGCGCAAAGGGGTCCTACGAGCAGTACTTC.

Ten or more counts support this clonotype. The chain couples TRBV19 to TRBJ2-2; D uncertain. Germline CDR1 is LNHDA and CDR2 is SQIVND (reference sequence). The V gene lost 0 bases and the J gene lost 3 bases, with 8 bases spanning the gap. This CDR3 has 15 residues. This CDR3 is CASSIEARYTGELFF. In DNA, the CDR3 is TGTGCCAGTAGTATAGAAGCGCGATACACCGGGGAGCTGTTTTTT.

By share, this clonotype ranks as medium-sized (0.01 to 0.1%). J is TRBJ2-1 and V is TRBV2, with D unresolved. Germline assignment: CDR1 SNHLY and CDR2 FYNNEI. Trimming stripped 1 base from V and 4 bases from J, with 5 bases between. There are 13 residues in the CDR3. The DNA of the CDR3 is TGTGCCAGCAGTGAAGTGCAGTACAATGAGCAGTTCTTC. Translated, it gives CASSEVQYNEQFF.

This clonotype was seen ten or more times. The chain links TRBV6-1 to TRBJ2-5, with D perhaps matching TRBD1 (6 bases). This CDR3 is 16 amino acids long. The germline V gene encodes CDR1 MNHNS and CDR2 SASEGT. Trimming took off 4 bases at V and 6 bases at J, with 21 bases between the two ends. CDR3 loop: CASSATSGQSGKTQYF. CDR3 nucleotides: TGTGCCAGCAGTGCTACCTCAGGACAGTCCGGGAAGACCCAGTACTTC.

This clonotype came up a few times. The V and J genes are TRBV9 and TRBJ2-7, with D tentatively TRBD2 (6 bases). The CDR3 is 14 residues long. Germline V gene lookup returns CDR1 SGDLS and CDR2 YYNGEE. The V end lost 3 bases, the J end lost 4 bases, and 14 bases lay between the germline ends. CDR3 protein: CASSGVEGVYEQYF. CDR3 bases: TGTGCCAGCAGCGGGGTGGAGGGCGTATACGAGCAGTACTTC.

In its sample, this clonotype was seen a few times. This chain connects TRBV20-1 to TRBJ2-1; tentative D call: TRBD2 (5 bases). CDR1 and CDR2 (germline): DFQATT, SNEGSKA (reference sequence). The length of the CDR3 is 12 residues. Trimming left V 3 bases short and J 5 bases short, with 8 bases between. The CDR3 nucleotides read TGCAGTGCTAGCGGACTCAACAATGAGCAGTTCTTC. Its protein is CSASGLNNEQFF.